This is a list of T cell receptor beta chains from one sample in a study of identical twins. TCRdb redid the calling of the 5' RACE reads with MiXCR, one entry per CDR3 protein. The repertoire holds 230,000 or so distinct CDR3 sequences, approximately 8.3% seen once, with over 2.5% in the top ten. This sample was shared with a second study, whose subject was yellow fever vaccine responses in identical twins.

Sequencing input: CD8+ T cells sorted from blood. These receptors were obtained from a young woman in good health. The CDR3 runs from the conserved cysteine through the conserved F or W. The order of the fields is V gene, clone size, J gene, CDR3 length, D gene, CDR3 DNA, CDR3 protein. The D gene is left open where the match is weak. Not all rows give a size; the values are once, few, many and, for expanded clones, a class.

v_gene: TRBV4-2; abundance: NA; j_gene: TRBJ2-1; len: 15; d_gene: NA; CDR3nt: TGTGCCAGCAGCCAAGGGACTCCTGGGGCCAATGAGCAGTTCTTC; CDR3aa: CASSQGTPGANEQFF
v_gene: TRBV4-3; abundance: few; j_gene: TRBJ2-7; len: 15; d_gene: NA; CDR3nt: TGCGCCAGCAGCCAAGACCCGTTGGCAGGCTACGAGCAGTACTTC; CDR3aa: CASSQDPLAGYEQYF
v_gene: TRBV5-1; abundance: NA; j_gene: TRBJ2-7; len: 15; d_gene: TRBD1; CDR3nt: TGCGCCAGCAGCTGGGGGACAGGGGGCTCCTACGAGCAGTACTTC; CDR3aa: CASSWGTGGSYEQYF
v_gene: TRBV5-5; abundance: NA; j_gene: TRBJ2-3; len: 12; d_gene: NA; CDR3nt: TGTGCCAGCAGCGGCTACACAGATACGCAGTATTTT; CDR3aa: CASSGYTDTQYF
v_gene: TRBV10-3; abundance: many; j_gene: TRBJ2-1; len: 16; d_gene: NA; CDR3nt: TGTGCCATCAGTGACCCGAGTATTGGCACCTACAATGAGCAGTTCTTC; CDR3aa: CAISDPSIGTYNEQFF
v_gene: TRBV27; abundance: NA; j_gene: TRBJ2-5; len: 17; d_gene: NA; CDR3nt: TGTGCCAGCAGTTTATGGGACCCCCTAAGTTCCCAAGAGACCCAGTACTTC; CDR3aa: CASSLWDPLSSQETQYF
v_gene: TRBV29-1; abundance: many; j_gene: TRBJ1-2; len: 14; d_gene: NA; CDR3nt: TGCACGATCCGGGACGTCGGTTCGGGCTATGGCTACACCTTC; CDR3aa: CTIRDVGSGYGYTF
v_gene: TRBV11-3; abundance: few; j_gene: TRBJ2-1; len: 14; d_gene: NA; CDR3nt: TGTGCCAGCAGCCCCCCCGGGGTGAGGAATGAGCAGTTCTTC; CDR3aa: CASSPPGVRNEQFF
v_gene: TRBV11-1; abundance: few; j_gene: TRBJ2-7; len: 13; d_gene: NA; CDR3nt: TGTGCCAGCAGCTCCTCTGGGTTCTACGAGCAGTACTTC; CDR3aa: CASSSSGFYEQYF
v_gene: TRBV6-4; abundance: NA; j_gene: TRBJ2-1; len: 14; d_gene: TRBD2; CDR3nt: TGTGCCAGCAGTGAGGAGCGGGGGGGAAATGAGCAGTTCTTC; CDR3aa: CASSEERGGNEQFF
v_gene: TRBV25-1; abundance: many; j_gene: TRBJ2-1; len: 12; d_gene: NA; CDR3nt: TGTGCCAGCAGTGAATATTACAATGAGCAGTTCTTC; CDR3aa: CASSEYYNEQFF
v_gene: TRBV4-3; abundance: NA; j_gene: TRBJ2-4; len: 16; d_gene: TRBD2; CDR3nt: TGCGCCAGCAGCCAAGAAGCTAGCGTTGGGGGGGACATTCAGTACTTC; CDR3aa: CASSQEASVGGDIQYF
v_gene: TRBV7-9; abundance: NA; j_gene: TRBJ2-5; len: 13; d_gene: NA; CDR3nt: TGTGCCAGCAGACTCGGGGCTGAGGAGACCCAGTACTTC; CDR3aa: CASRLGAEETQYF
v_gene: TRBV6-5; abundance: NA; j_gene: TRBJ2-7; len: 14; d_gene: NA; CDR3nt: TGTGCCAGCAGTTATATACCGAGCTCCTACGAGCAGTACTTC; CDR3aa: CASSYIPSSYEQYF
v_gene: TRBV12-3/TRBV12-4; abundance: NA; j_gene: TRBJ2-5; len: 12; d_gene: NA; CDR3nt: TGTGCCAGCAGTTTTAGCGAAGAGACCCAGTACTTC; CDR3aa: CASSFSEETQYF
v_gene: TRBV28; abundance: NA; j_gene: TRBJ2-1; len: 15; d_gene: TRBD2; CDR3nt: TGTGCCAGCAGGAAGGGACTAGCGGGGGACGTTGAGCAGTTCTTC; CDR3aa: CASRKGLAGDVEQFF
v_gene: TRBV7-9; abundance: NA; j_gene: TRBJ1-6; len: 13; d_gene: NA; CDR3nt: TGTGCCAGCAGCTTCGATGGGGGTTCACCCCTCCACTTT; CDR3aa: CASSFDGGSPLHF
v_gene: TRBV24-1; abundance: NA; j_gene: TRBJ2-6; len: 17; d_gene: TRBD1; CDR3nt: TGTGCCACCAGTGATAGGGACAGCTACTCTGGGGCCAACGTCCTGACTTTC; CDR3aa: CATSDRDSYSGANVLTF
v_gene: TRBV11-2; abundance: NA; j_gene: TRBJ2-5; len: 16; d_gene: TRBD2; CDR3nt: TGTGCCAGCAGCTTAATGGGGCTAGCGGGAGATGAGACCCAGTACTTC; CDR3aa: CASSLMGLAGDETQYF
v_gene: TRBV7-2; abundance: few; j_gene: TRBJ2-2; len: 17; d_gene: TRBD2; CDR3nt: TGTGCCAGCAGCTCACTAGCGGGAGTAGGGAACACCGGGGAGCTGTTTTTT; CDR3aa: CASSSLAGVGNTGELFF
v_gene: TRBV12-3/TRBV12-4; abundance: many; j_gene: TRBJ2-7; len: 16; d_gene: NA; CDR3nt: TGTGCCAGCAGTCCCATTTGGGGGACCGCCGACTACGAGCAGTACTTC; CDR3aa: CASSPIWGTADYEQYF
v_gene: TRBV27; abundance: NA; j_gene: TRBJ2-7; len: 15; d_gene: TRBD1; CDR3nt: TGTGCCAGCAGTTGGGAGACAGGGATTCCCTACGAGCAGTACTTC; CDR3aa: CASSWETGIPYEQYF
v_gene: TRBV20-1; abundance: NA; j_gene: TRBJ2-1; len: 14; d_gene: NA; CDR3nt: TGCAGTGCTCCAATTTGGCAGGGGTTTTATGAGCAGTTCTTC; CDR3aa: CSAPIWQGFYEQFF
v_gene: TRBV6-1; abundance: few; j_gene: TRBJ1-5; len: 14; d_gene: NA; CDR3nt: TGTGCCAGCAGTGAAGATTGGGGGTGGGAGCCCCAGCATTTT; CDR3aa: CASSEDWGWEPQHF
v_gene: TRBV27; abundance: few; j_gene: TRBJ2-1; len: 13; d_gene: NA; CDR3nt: TGTGCCAGCAGTTTAAGGGCAGACAATGAGCAGTTCTTC; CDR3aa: CASSLRADNEQFF
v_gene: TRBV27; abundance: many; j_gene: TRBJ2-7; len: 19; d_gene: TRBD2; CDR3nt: TGTGCCAGCACCTATCTCAGTGCGGGAGATCCCCTCTCATTGAACGAGCAGTACTTC; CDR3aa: CASTYLSAGDPLSLNEQYF
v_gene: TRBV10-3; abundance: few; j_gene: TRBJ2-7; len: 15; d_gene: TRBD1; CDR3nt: TGTGCCATACTACGGACCGGGACAGGGGAGTCCGAGCAGTACTTC; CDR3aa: CAILRTGTGESEQYF